This T cell receptor (beta chain) was captured in a study of low-dose radiotherapy and immunotherapy resistance in tumors (dated by TCRdb to between 2021 and 2024). Notes on the research overall: In Cohort 1, 0.5 Gy per fraction was delivered every 2 weeks, and a total PTV dose of 6.5 Gy was prescribed. Patients in Cohort 2 were given 1 Gy per fraction every two weeks, for a total of 13 Gy across 26 weeks. Nivolumab and ipilimumab were both given intravenously, with nivolumab at a 240 mg flat dose every two weeks and ipilimumab at 1 mg/kg every six weeks. Every two weeks, patients got intravenous cyclophosphamide at 200 mg/m2, given one day ahead of each radiation and immunotherapy administration. Starting on cycle 1 day 1, patients took 300 mg of aspirin by mouth once daily for four cycles. Randomization of trial participants into treatment groups was not performed. Eight patients were included in the translational analysis, namely three from the first dose cohort plus the first five from the second dose cohort.

To make first-strand cDNA, Superscript III was used along with a set of TRAV- and TRBV-specific primers so that both the TCRalpha and TCRbeta chains were covered. TCRs were amplified with Phusion for roughly 20 PCR cycles, with a constant-region primer paired with the adapter attached to the V primers. The MessageAmp II aRNA Amplification Kit was used to amplify the isolated mRNA, with in vitro transcription run for around 15 hours at 37 degrees C. mRNA for TCR sequencing was isolated with the Dynabeads mRNA DIRECT Purification Kit. Indexed Illumina adapters were added in a second Phusion PCR of 25 cycles, after which AMPure XP beads were used to purify the products. Per the source publication's procedure: Using custom Perl scripts, TCR sequences that encoded the same protein were pooled, out-of-frame sequences were dropped, and the abundance of each clonotype was calculated. The analysis excluded TCR sequences that were supported by just one read. The metrics used to describe the repertoires included Shannon entropy, Gini index, clonality, richness, and the frequency of TCRs shared between repertoires. Clones were called with MiXCR by TCRdb after fastp trimmed the public reads at Q25, and only in-frame beta chains were retained. When rows share a CDR3 protein, they turn into one entry using the most common DNA and genes. In this record, the V and J calls reflect TCRdb's handling and not the investigators' own analysis. This sample is represented by some 16,000 distinct CDR3 sequences; approximately 70% of them were singletons. The top ten hold 4.5% to 7% of the sample.

According to the germline V gene, CDR1 reads SGHTA and CDR2 reads FQGNSA. V was cut back by 4 bases and J by 9 bases, leaving a gap of 10 bases between them. Its CDR3 holds 12 amino acids, cysteine through phenylalanine. Just CDR3 DNA is preserved here, 36 bases in frame from base 1. With regard to this clonotype: Which antigen it targets is not known. It has no much larger one-base neighbor in the sample; base qualities were not kept.

Donors were enrolled in RACIN, a single-arm phase I dose-escalation trial in which nivolumab, ipilimumab, aspirin, low-dose cyclophosphamide and low-dose radiotherapy were combined. Eligible patients had advanced, TIL-negative solid tumors. This TCR was sampled from a human donor with advanced metastatic prostate, ovarian, gallbladder or colorectal cancer (not recorded which). This table probably holds off-target reads from a library built for another chain. Recombination joined TRBV7-2 with TRBJ1-5, with the D segment identity uncertain. The sequence in DNA is TGTGCCAGCAGCTCGACACTCCTGCCCCAGCATTTT. Translation gives CASSSTLLPQHF. With the rest looked up from the reference TRBV7-2 and TRBJ1-5 genes rather than sequenced, the full variable domain is GAGVSQSPSNKVTEKGKDVELRCDPISGHTALYWYRQSLGQGLEFLIYFQGNSAPDKSGLPSDRFSAERTGGSVSTLTIQRTQQEDSAVYLCASSSTLLPQHFGDGTRLSIL.